The clone carrying this TCR beta chain appeared a few times. These data belong to a study of cytomegalovirus exposure and HLA in healthy donors. PCR involved 60 Vbeta and 13 Jbeta primers. The assay was immunoSEQ multiplex PCR, and TCRdb's table has in-frame clones only and misses some. This table holds 160,000 or so clones, nearly 80% found once. The junction had 17 bases not matched to a gene; V was cut back by 4 bases and J by 4 bases. The germline gives CDR1 MNHNS, CDR2 SASEGT. The CDR3 extends over 19 amino acids. This TCR came from a woman aged 40 to 50 in good health and CMV-seronegative. Sequenced sample: PBMCs. The rearrangement links TRBV6-1 to TRBJ2-1; TRBD2 aligns across 9 bases. CDR3 DNA sequence: TGTGCCAGCAGTGCGGGTTACCAGCGGGGGGCCCGAATTTACAATGAGCAGTTCTTC. This translates into CASSAGYQRGARIYNEQFF.